This T cell receptor (beta chain) was captured in a study of human T cells and chemical hapten exposure. About the research overall: Readings were taken at 6 days from patch tests that had applied 0.01% DPC to the upper back.

This clonotype has a handful of counts. Regarding time point: pre-sensitization, week 0. Treatment given: therapeutic diphenylcyclopropenone sensitization with weekly scalp DPC. It was from unfractionated whole blood that total RNA was extracted. The library labeled individual cDNA molecules by adding unique molecular identifiers to them. Study processing details: A typical sample had 95,000 to 100,000 TCRs, with about 23,224 to 750,000 overall. TCRdb reprocessed the RACE reads with MiXCR, giving one entry per CDR3 protein. The V and J calls reflect TCRdb's pipeline rather than the authors' work. The sample consists of 300,000 to 450,000 distinct CDR3 sequences, approximately 5.1% of them appearing once. CDR1 and CDR2 (germline): SGHVS, FNYEAQ. This CDR3 has 16 amino acids. V was clipped by 7 bases and J by 9 bases; unmatched bases: 15.

Sequenced material: whole blood, taken in connection with sensitization to the hapten diphenylcyclopropenone (DPC). This clonotype was sampled from a woman between 50 and 59 years old with alopecia areata. Some clones in this sample may be carry-over from other donors' samples. V is TRBV7-6 and J is TRBJ2-1, with 10 bases lining up with TRBD2. CDR3 coding DNA: TGTGCCAGCACCCTGGGCGGGTTAGCGGGGGGCGGTGAGCAGTTCTTC. It yields the protein CASTLGGLAGGGEQFF.